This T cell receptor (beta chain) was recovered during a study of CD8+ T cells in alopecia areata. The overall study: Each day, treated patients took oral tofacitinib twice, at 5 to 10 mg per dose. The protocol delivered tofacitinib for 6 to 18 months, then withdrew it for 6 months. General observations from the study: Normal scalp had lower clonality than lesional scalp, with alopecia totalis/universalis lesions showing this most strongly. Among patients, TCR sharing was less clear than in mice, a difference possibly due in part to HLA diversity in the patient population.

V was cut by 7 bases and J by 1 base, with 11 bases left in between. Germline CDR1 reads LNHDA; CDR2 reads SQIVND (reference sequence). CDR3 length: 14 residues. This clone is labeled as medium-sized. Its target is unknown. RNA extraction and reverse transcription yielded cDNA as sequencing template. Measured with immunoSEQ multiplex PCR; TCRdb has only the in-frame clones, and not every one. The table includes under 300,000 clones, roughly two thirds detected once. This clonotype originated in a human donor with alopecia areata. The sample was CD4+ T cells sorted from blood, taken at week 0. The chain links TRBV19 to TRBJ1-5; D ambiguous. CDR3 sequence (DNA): TGTGCCAGTATGCCCTGGGCCAGCAATCAGCCCCAGCATTTT. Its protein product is CASMPWASNQPQHF.